This record looks at one T cell receptor beta chain sequence and its context. From the 5' RACE reads, TCRdb lists one entry per CDR3 protein and no DNA. Its table lists roughly 350,000 distinct CDR3 sequences. The sample originates from a study of T cells expressing NK-cell markers. Germline CDR1 MDHEN, CDR2 SYDVKM. The CDR3 has 15 residues. This TCR was sampled from a man aged 18-70 years in good health. The chain joins TRBV28 to TRBJ1-5; TCRdb designates TRBD1, a call that cannot be tested without DNA. Sequencing was carried out using blood T cells: a sorted CD56 or NKG2C T cell subset, CD4+ or CD8+ T cells, or bulk PBMC T cells (not recorded which). CDR3 protein: CASRSTGYSNQPQHF.